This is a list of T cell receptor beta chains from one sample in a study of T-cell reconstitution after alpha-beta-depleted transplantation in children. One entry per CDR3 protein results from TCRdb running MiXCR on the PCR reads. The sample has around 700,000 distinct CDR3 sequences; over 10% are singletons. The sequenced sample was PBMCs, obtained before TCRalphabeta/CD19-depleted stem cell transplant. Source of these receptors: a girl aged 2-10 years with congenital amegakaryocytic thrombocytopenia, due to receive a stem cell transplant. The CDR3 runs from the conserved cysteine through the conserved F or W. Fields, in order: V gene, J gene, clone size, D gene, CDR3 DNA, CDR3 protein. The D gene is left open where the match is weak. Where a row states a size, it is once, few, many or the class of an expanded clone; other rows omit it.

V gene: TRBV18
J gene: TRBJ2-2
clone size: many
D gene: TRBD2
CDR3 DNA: TGTGCCAGCTCACCTAGCGGGAGGCTCACCGGGGAGCTGTTTTTT
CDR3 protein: CASSPSGRLTGELFF

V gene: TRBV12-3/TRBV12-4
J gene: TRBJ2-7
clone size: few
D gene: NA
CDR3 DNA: TGTGCCAGCAGTCCCCTCGCCAGGACAAACTACGAGCAGTACTTC
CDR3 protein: CASSPLARTNYEQYF

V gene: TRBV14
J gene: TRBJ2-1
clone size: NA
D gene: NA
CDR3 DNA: TGTGCCAGCAGCCAATTTTGGGGCAGCTACAATGAGCAGTTCTTC
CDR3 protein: CASSQFWGSYNEQFF

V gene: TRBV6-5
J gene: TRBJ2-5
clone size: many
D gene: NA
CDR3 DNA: TGTGCCAGCAGTTACTCGATGTCGGGTGTGGAGACCCAGTACTTC
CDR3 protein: CASSYSMSGVETQYF

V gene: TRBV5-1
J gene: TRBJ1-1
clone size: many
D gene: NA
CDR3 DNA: TGCGCCAGCAGCTACCAGGGGTCTGAAGCTTTCTTT
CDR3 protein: CASSYQGSEAFF

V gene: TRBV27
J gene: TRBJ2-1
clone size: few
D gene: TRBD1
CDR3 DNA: TGTGCCAGCAGTTTTATTACGGGACAGGGATCCCCCAATGAGCAGTTCTTC
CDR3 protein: CASSFITGQGSPNEQFF

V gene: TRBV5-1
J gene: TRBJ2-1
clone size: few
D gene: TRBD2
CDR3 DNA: TGCGCCAGCAGCTTTCTGGATAGCGGGAGGGGTAATGAGCAGTTCTTC
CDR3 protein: CASSFLDSGRGNEQFF

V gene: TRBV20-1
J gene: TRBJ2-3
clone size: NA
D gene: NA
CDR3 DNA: TGCAGTGCTAGAGATTTTTACGGAAACACAGATACGCAGTATTTT
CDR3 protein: CSARDFYGNTDTQYF

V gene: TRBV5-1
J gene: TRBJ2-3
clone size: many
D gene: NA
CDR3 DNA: TGTGCCAGCAGCTTTTCTAGCACAGATACGCAGTATTTT
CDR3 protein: CASSFSSTDTQYF

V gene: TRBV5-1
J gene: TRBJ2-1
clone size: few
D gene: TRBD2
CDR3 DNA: TGCGCCAGCAGCTTGGACCTTAGCGGGAGCTACAATGAGCAGTTCTTC
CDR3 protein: CASSLDLSGSYNEQFF

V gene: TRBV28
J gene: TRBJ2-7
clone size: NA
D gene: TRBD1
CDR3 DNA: TGTGCCAGCAGTTTGTTTGACAGGGGGCCCTACGAGCAGTACTTC
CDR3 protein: CASSLFDRGPYEQYF

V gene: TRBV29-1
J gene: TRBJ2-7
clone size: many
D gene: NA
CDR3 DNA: TGCAGCGTTGAAGAGAACGAGCAGTACTTC
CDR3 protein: CSVEENEQYF

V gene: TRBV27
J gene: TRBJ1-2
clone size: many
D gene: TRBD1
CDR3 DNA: TGTGCCAGCAGTGCTGACAGGGACCACTATGGCTACACCTTC
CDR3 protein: CASSADRDHYGYTF

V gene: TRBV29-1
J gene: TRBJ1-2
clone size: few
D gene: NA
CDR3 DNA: TGCAGCGTTGGACAGGACGATAATAACTATGGCTACACCTTC
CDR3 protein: CSVGQDDNNYGYTF

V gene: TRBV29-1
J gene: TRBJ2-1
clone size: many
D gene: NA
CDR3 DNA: TGCAGCGTTGAAAGGCGGGGACTGGAGGACAATGAGCAGTTCTTC
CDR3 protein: CSVERRGLEDNEQFF

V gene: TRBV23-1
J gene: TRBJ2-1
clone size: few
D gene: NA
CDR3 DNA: TGCGCCAGCAGTCAAGAGTTCATGCGGGTGGGGAATTACAATGAGCAGTTCTTC
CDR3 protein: CASSQEFMRVGNYNEQFF

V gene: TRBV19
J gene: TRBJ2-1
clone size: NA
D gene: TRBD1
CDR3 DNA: TGTGCCAGTAGTATAGGGCCGGGGACAGGGGCCGAGGGCTCCTACAATGAGCAGTTCTTC
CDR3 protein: CASSIGPGTGAEGSYNEQFF

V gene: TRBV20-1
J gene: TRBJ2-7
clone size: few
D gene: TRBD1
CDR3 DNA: TGCAGTGCTAGAGAGGGGGACAGGCCTTTCGAGCAGTACTTC
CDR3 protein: CSAREGDRPFEQYF

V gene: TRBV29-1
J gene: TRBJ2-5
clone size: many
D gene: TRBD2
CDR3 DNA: TGCAGCTTTAGAAGATCGGGAGGAGAGACCCAGTACTTC
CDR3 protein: CSFRRSGGETQYF

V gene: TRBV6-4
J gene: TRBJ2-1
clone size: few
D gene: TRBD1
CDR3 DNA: TGTGCCAGCAGTGACTTTACAGGGGCCGCCTACAATGAGCAGTTCTTC
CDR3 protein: CASSDFTGAAYNEQFF

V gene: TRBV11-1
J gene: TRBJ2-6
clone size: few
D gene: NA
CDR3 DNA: TGTGCCAGCAGCTTAGTTGCAGGGCCGAGCTCTGGGGCCAACGTCCTGACTTTC
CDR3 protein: CASSLVAGPSSGANVLTF

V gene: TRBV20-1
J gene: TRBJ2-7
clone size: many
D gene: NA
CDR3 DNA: TGCAGTGCTAGAGTCGGGCGCTACGAGCAGTACTTC
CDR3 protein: CSARVGRYEQYF

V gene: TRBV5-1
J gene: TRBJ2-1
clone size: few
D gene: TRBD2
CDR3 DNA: TGCGCCAGCAGCCTAATGACTAGCTCCGGGGGGAATGAGCAGTTCTTC
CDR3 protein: CASSLMTSSGGNEQFF

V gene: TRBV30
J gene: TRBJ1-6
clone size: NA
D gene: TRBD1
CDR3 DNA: TGTGCCTGGAGTACGACAGGGTTATCACCCCTCCACTTT
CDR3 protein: CAWSTTGLSPLHF

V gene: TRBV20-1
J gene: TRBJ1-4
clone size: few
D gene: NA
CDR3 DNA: TGCAGTGCAAGAGGGCCGGGACTCAGGGGAAAACTGTTTTTT
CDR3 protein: CSARGPGLRGKLFF

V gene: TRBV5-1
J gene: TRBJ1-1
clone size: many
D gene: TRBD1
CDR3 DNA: TGCGCCAGCCGGGACAGCCTGAGTGCTGAAGCTTTCTTT
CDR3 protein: CASRDSLSAEAFF

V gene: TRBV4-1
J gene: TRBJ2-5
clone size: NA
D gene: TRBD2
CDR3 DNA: TGCGCCAGCAGCCAACCACTAGCGGGAAGCCAAGAGACCCAGTACTTC
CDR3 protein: CASSQPLAGSQETQYF

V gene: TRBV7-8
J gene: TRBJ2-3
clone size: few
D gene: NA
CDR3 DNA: TGTGCCAGCAGTAAAGGGAGGAGCACAGATACGCAGTATTTT
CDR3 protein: CASSKGRSTDTQYF

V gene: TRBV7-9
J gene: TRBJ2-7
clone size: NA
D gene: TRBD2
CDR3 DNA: TGTGCCAGCAGCTCTACTAGCGGGAGGTGGTACGAGCAGTACTTC
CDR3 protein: CASSSTSGRWYEQYF

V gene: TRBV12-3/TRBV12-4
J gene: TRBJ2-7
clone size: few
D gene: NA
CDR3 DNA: TGTGCCAGCAGTTCAAGATACTACGAGCAGTACTTC
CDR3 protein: CASSSRYYEQYF

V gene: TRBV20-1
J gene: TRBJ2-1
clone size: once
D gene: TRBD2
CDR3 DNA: TGCAGTGCGCCGCTGGTTTCTAGCGGGAGGGTTGAGCAGTTCTTC
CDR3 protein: CSAPLVSSGRVEQFF

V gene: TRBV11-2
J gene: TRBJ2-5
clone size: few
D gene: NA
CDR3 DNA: TGTGCCAGCAGCCGAATTACTGTGAGGTCTCTCCTTGGGGCTCAAGAGACCCAGTACTTC
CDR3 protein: CASSRITVRSLLGAQETQYF

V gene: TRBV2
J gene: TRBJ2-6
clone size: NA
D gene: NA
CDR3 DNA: TGTGCCGGAAAAAGGACAGCTCTCTCTGGGGCCAACGTCCTGACTTTC
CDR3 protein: CAGKRTALSGANVLTF

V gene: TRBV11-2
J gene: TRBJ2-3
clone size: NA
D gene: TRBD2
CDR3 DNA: TGTGCCAGCAGCAAAACCGGGACTAGCGAAGGCACAGATACGCAGTATTTT
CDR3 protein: CASSKTGTSEGTDTQYF

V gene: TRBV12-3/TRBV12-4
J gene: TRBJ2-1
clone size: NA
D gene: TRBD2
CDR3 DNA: TGTGCCAGCACCGGGTCCGGGACTACCCGCAATGAGCAGTTCTTC
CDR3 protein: CASTGSGTTRNEQFF

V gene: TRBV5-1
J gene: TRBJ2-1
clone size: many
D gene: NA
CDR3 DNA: TGCGCCAGCAGCTCGGGAAATACGTACAATGAGCAGTTCTTC
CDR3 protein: CASSSGNTYNEQFF

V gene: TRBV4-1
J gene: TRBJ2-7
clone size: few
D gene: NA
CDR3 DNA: TGCGCCAGCAGCCAGCGATCGAGCTCCTACGAGCAGTACTTC
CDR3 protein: CASSQRSSSYEQYF

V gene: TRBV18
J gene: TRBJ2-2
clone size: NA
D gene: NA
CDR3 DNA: TGTGCCAGCTCACCCATGACAGAGACGAACACCGGGGAGCTGTTTTTT
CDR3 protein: CASSPMTETNTGELFF

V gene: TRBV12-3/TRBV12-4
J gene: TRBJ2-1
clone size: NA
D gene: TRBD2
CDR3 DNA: TGTGCCAGCAGTTTTTCAGGAGCGGGGGTCCCAAATGAGCAGTTCTTC
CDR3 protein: CASSFSGAGVPNEQFF

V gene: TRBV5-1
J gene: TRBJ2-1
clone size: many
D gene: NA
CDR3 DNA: TGCGCCAGCAGCTTACAGGATGAGCAGTTCTTC
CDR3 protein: CASSLQDEQFF

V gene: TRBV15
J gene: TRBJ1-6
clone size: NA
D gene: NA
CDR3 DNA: TGTGCCACCAGCAGAGACCCGGGATTTTCACCCCTCCACTTT
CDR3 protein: CATSRDPGFSPLHF